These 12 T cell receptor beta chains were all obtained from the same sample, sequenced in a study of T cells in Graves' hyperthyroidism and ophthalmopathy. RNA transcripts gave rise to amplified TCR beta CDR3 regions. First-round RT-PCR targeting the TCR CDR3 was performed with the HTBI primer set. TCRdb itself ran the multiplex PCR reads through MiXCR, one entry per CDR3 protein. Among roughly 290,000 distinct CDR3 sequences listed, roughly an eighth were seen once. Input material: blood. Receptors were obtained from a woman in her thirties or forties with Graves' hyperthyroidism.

The CDR3 DNA follows: TGCAGTGCTAGAGTCGGAGACAGGGGATCGAGGGAGCAGTACTTC. Translated, it gives CSARVGDRGSREQYF. The rearrangement links TRBV20-1 to TRBJ2-7, with 8 bases identical to TRBD1. CDR1 and CDR2 from the germline V gene are DFQATT and SNEGSKA (reference sequence). J gave up 7 bases and V 1 base, and 12 bases lay outside the gene matches. This CDR3 region has 15 residues.

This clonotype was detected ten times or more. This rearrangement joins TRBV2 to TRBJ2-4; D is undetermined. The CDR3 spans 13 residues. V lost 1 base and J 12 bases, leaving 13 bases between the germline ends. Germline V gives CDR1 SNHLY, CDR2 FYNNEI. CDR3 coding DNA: TGTGCCAGCAGTGAAGAACGGCACCCCGATCAGTACTTC. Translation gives CASSEERHPDQYF.

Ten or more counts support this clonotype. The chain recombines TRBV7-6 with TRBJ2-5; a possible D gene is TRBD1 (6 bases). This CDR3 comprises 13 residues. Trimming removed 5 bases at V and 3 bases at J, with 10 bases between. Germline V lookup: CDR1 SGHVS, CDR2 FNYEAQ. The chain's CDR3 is CASSHNREETQYF. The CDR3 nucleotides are TGTGCCAGCAGCCACAACAGGGAAGAGACCCAGTACTTC.

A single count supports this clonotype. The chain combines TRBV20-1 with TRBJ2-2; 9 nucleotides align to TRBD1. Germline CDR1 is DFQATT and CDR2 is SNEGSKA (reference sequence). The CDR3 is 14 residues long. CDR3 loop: CSAPLNRGPGELFF. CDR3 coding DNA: TGCAGCGCCCCCTTGAACAGGGGGCCCGGGGAGCTGTTTTTT.

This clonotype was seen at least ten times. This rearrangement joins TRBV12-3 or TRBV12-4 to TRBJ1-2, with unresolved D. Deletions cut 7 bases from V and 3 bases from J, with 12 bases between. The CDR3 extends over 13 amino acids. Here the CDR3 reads CASTSYPDYGYTF. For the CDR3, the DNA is TGTGCCAGCACCTCATACCCGGACTATGGCTACACCTTC.

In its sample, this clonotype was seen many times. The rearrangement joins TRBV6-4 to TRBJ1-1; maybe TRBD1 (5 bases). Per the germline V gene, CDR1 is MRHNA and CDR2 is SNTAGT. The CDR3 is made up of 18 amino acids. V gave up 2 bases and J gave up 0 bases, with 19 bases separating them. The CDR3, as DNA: TGTGCCAGCAGTGACATAGGTAGTCGGGACTTCTTGAACACTGAAGCTTTCTTT. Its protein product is CASSDIGSRDFLNTEAFF.

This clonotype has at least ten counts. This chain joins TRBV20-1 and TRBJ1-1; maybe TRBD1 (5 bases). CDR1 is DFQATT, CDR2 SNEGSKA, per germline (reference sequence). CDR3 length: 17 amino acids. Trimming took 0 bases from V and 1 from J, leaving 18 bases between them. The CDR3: CSARDAGLEEGNTEAFF. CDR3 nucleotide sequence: TGCAGTGCTAGAGATGCAGGGTTGGAGGAGGGGAACACTGAAGCTTTCTTT.

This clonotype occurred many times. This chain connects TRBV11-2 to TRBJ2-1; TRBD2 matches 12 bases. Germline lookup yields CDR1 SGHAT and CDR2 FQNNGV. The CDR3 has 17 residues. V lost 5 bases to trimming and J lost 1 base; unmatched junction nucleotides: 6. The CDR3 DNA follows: TGTGCCAGCAGCGTTCTAGCGGGAGGGGGATCCTACAATGAGCAGTTCTTC. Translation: CASSVLAGGGSYNEQFF.

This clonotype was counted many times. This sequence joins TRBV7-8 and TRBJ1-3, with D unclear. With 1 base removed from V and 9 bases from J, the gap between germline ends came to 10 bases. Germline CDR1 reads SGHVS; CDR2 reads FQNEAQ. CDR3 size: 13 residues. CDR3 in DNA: TGTGCCAGCAGCTTAGGGGGTGAGGGCACCATATATTTT. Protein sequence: CASSLGGEGTIYF.

CDR3 in amino acids: CASSQMGTGEYNSPLHF. Written as DNA, the CDR3 is TGCGCCAGCAGCCAAATGGGGACAGGAGAATATAATTCACCCCTCCACTTT. This chain connects TRBV4-1 to TRBJ1-6, with 8 bases identical to TRBD1. This CDR3 contains 17 residues. The germline V gene encodes CDR1 MGHRA and CDR2 YSYEKL. V shed 2 bases, J shed 4 bases, and the junction held 7 bases outside the gene matches.

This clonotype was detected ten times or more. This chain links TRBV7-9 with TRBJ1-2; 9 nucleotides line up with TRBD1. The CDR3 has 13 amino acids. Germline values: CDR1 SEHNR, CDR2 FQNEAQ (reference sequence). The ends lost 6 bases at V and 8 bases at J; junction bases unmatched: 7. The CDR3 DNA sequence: TGTGCCAGCAGTTACGGGACAGGGCACGGCTACACCTTC. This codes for CASSYGTGHGYTF.

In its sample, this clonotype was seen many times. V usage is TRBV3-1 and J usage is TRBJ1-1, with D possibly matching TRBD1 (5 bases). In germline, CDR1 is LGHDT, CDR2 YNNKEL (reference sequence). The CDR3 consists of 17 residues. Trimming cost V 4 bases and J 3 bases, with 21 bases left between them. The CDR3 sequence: CASSRDSTRGADTEAFF. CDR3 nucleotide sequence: TGTGCCAGCAGCCGCGATTCGACGAGGGGTGCGGACACTGAAGCTTTCTTT. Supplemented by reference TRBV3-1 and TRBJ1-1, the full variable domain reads DTAVSQTPKYLVTQMGNDKSIKCEQNLGHDTMYWYKQDSKKFLKIMFSYNNKELIINETVPNRFSPKSPDKAHLNLHINSLELGDSAVYFCASSRDSTRGADTEAFFGQGTRLTVV.